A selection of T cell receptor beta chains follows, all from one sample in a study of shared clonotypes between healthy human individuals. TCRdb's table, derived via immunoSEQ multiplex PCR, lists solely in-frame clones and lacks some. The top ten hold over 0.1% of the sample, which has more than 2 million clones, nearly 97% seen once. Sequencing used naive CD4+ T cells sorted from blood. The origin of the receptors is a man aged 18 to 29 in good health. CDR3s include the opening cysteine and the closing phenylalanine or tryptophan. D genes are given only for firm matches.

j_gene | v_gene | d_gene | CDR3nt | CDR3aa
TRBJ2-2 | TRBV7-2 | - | TGTGCCAGCATGGGCAGGGCTACCGGGGAGCTGTTTTTT | CASMGRATGELFF
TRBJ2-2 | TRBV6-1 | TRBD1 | TGTGCCAGCACCCCGGGACAGGGGTTAACCGGGGAGCTGTTTTTT | CASTPGQGLTGELFF
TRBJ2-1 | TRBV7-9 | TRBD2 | TGTGCCAGCAGCGTTAGCGGGAGAGGTGACAATGAGCAGTTCTTC | CASSVSGRGDNEQFF
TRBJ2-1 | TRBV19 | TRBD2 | TGTGCCAGTAGTAGTGCTAGCGGGGGAAAGCAGTTCTTC | CASSSASGGKQFF
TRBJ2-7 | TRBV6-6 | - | TGTGCCAGCAGCCCTGGACTATCCTACGAGCAGTACTTC | CASSPGLSYEQYF
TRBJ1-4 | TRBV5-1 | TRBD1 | TGCGCCAGCAGCGCTCAGGGGGCGGCAAATGAAAAACTGTTTTTT | CASSAQGAANEKLFF
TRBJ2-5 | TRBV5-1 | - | TGCGCCAGCAGCTTGGGAGGTCTGGAGGAGACCCAGTACTTC | CASSLGGLEETQYF
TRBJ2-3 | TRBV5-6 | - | TGTGCCAGCAGCGTCCTGGGGGTTGCAGATACGCAGTATTTT | CASSVLGVADTQYF
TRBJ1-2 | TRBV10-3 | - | TGTGCCATCAGTGATAAGGCGGGCTATGGCTACACCTTC | CAISDKAGYGYTF
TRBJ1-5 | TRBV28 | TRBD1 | TGTGCCAGCAGTTTTACAGGGGGCTTAGGTCAGCCCCAGCATTTT | CASSFTGGLGQPQHF
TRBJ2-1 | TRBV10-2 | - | TGCGCCAGCAGTGGAACTTTTTACAATGAGCAGTTCTTC | CASSGTFYNEQFF
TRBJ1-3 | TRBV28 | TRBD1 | TGTGCCAGCAGGACAGGGGAGGGGGTTTCTGGAAACACCATATATTTT | CASRTGEGVSGNTIYF
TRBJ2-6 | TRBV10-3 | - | TGTGCCGTTTGGTGGGGCTCTGGGGCCAACGTCCTGACTTTC | CAVWWGSGANVLTF
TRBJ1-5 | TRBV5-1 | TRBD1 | TGCGCCAGCAGCCCGACAGGGGTTCAGCCCCAGCATTTT | CASSPTGVQPQHF